The clone carrying this T cell receptor (beta chain) showed up just a few times. Its antigen is unknown. This specimen comes from a study of T cells in Graves' hyperthyroidism and ophthalmopathy. Study findings and constraints: Separating ophthalmopathy from stable hyperthyroidism was achieved by a 13 V-J model.

CDR1 is LNHNV, CDR2 YYDKDF, per germline (reference sequence). The V end was cut by 0 bases, the J end by 5 bases, with 7 bases between. CDR3 length: 13 amino acids. The source material, RNA transcripts, was used to amplify TCR beta CDR3 regions. Carried out on the TCR CDR3, a first-round RT-PCR used the HTBI primer set. MiXCR, run by TCRdb on the multiplex PCR reads, gives a single entry per CDR3 protein. In the table there are around 300,000 distinct CDR3 sequences, around 15% of which are singletons. Uncontrolled infection, other autoimmune disease, pregnancy or lactation barred patients from enrollment. Blood from later-ophthalmopathy patients was taken at first hyperthyroidism diagnosis.

The sample consisted of blood. The sequence came from a woman between 50 and 59 years old with Graves' hyperthyroidism that later progressed to Graves' ophthalmopathy. This chain uses TRBV15 with TRBJ1-1; possibly TRBD1 for D (5 bases). As DNA, the CDR3 is TGTGCCACCAGCAGAGACCAGGGTACTGAAGCTTTCTTT. Amino acid sequence: CATSRDQGTEAFF.